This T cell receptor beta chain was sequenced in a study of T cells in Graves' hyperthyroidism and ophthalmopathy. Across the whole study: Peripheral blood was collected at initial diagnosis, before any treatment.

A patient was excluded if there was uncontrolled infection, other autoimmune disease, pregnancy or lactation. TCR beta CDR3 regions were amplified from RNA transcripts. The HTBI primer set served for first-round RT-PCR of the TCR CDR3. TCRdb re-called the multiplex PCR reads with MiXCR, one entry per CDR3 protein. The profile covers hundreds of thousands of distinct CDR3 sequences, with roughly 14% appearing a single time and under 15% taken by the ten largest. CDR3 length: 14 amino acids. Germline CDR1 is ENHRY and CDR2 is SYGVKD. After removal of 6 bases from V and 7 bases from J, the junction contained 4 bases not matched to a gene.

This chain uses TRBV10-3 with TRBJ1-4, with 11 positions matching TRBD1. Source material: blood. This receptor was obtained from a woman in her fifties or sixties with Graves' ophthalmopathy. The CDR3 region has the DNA TGTGCCATCAGGGGGACAGGGGGAAGTGAAAAACTGTTTTTT. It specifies CAIRGTGGSEKLFF.